The 27 T cell receptor beta chains listed next were all sequenced from one sample in a study of shared clonotypes between healthy human individuals. The repertoire was sequenced with immunoSEQ multiplex PCR; TCRdb's copy has only in-frame clones and lacks some. The sample records 2 million to 2.5 million clones, roughly 92% being singletons. Sample: naive CD4+ T cells from PBMCs. Subset in this sample: CD45RA+ positively selected. The receptors derive from a man aged 18 to 29 in good health. Some clones in this sample may be carry-over from other donors' samples.

CDR3 loop: CASSLMVGQGLREQFF. The CDR3 DNA follows: TGTGCCAGCAGTTTAATGGTGGGACAGGGCCTTAGAGAGCAGTTCTTC. V gene TRBV6-6 combines with J gene TRBJ2-1, with 9 bases matching TRBD1. CDR1 and CDR2 (germline): MNHNY, SVGAGI (reference sequence). The CDR3 sequence is 16 residues long. Trimming at V came to 4 bases and at J to 10 bases, leaving 14 bases not matched to a gene.

This rearrangement joins TRBV7-3 to TRBJ2-1; 9 positions match TRBD1. This CDR3 spans 16 amino acids. CDR1 SGHTA and CDR2 FQGTGA come from the germline V gene. The V gene end was trimmed by 4 bases and the J gene end by 7 bases; junction bases not matched to a gene: 11. The CDR3 here is CASSSKPGQGLNEQFF. CDR3 nucleotides: TGTGCCAGCAGCTCAAAACCGGGACAGGGCCTTAATGAGCAGTTCTTC.

The chain carries TRBV10-3 and TRBJ1-2; D remains unclear. CDR1 is ENHRY, CDR2 SYGVKD, per germline. V lost 3 bases and J lost 4, with 6 bases in between. This CDR3 contains 12 residues. For the CDR3, the DNA is TGTGCCATCAGTGAAGGTTCCTATGGCTACACCTTC. It specifies CAISEGSYGYTF.

The V and J genes are TRBV13 and TRBJ1-2; no reliable D call. The V gene lost 5 bases and the J gene lost 4 bases, with 20 bases spanning the gap. The CDR3 is 16 residues long. In germline, CDR1 is PRHDT, CDR2 FYEKMQ (reference sequence). The CDR3 DNA is TGTGCCAGCAGCCCCCCATCGGCGTTCCAAATCTATGGCTACACCTTC. It specifies CASSPPSAFQIYGYTF.

The chain employs TRBV11-2 and TRBJ2-5; a weak D match, TRBD2 (5 bases). The DNA end is more similar to TRBJ2-7, so the J call may be wrong. Germline CDR1 and CDR2: SGHAT and FQNNGV. This CDR3 has 14 amino acids. The CDR3 DNA sequence: TGTGCCAGCAGGTTGATTTGGTCGGCGGGCGAGCAGTACTTC. This translates into CASRLIWSAGEQYF.

Turning to this clone: This same CDR3 is encoded by further DNA sequences in the sample. V usage is TRBV4-2 and J usage is TRBJ2-2; 15 positions match TRBD2. Germline V gene data show CDR1 as LGHNA and CDR2 as YNFKEQ. With V trimmed by 4 bases and J by 4 bases, 4 bases remained unmatched. CDR3 size: 17 residues. CDR3 in amino acids: CASSRGLAGGGTGELFF. In DNA form, the CDR3 reads TGTGCCAGCAGCCGCGGACTAGCGGGAGGGGGCACCGGGGAGCTGTTTTTT.

The chain combines TRBV19 with TRBJ1-1; D not certain. This CDR3 is built from 13 residues. CDR1 is LNHDA, CDR2 SQIVND, per germline (reference sequence). V was cut by 6 bases and J by 3 bases, with 11 bases left in between. In DNA, the CDR3 is TGTGCCAGTAGGGGCAGCAGCCACACTGAAGCTTTCTTT. Its translation is CASRGSSHTEAFF.

The CDR3 is CASSVRPFNEQFF. As DNA, the CDR3 is TGTGCCAGCAGCGTAAGGCCGTTCAATGAGCAGTTCTTC. The J gene is TRBJ2-1, the V gene TRBV9; D is ambiguous. Trimming removed 1 base at V and 6 bases at J, with 8 bases between. The germline CDR1 and CDR2 sequences are SGDLS and YYNGEE. This CDR3 is 13 amino acids long.

This sequence joins TRBV7-2 and TRBJ2-1; 7 bases fit TRBD2. The V gene's germline CDR1 is SGHTA and CDR2 FQGNSA. The CDR3 length is 16 residues. Trimming removed 5 bases from V and 0 bases from J; junction bases left unmatched: 7. This chain's CDR3 is CASSAREASSYNEQFF. The CDR3 region has the DNA TGTGCCAGCAGCGCACGGGAGGCGAGCTCCTACAATGAGCAGTTCTTC.

The chain carries TRBV4-1 and TRBJ2-7; maybe TRBD2 (6 bases). Germline V lookup: CDR1 MGHRA, CDR2 YSYEKL. The CDR3 totals 16 residues. The V end lost 0 bases, the J end lost 1 base, and 13 bases lay between the germline ends. CDR3 region: CASSQDTGEASYEQYF. DNA of the CDR3: TGCGCCAGCAGCCAAGATACGGGGGAGGCTTCCTACGAGCAGTACTTC.

The rearrangement links TRBV4-1 to TRBJ2-1, with 11 bases lining up with TRBD2. The V gene's germline CDR1 is MGHRA and CDR2 YSYEKL. CDR3 size: 15 residues. The V segment lost 1 base and the J segment 8 bases; nucleotides outside the gene matches: 4. The CDR3 nucleotides are TGCGCCAGCAGCCAAGTACTAGCGGGAGTAGATGAGCAGTTCTTC. As protein: CASSQVLAGVDEQFF.

The genes are TRBV27 and TRBJ1-2, with D hard to call. Germline values: CDR1 MNHEY, CDR2 SMNVEV (reference sequence). Trimming took 5 bases from V and 7 from J, leaving 14 bases between them. CDR3 length equals 13 residues. In nucleotides, the CDR3 is TGTGCCAGCAGTCCACGGGAGGAGTCTGGCTACACCTTC. Translating it yields CASSPREESGYTF.

V is TRBV5-1 and J is TRBJ2-2; D uncertain. The CDR3 consists of 14 residues. Deletions cut 2 bases from V and 6 bases from J, with 11 bases between. CDR1 is SGHRS and CDR2 is YFSETQ in the germline V gene. The CDR3 DNA reads as TGCGCCAGCAGCTTCGGCCCACCCCCCGGGGAGCTGTTTTTT. It specifies CASSFGPPPGELFF.

On this clone: This sample also contains other DNA sequences that code for the same CDR3. The rearrangement links TRBV5-1 to TRBJ2-1; unclear D gene. Trimming stripped 0 bases from V and 4 bases from J, with 8 bases between. The CDR3 sequence is 14 residues long. CDR1 SGHRS and CDR2 YFSETQ come from the germline V gene. CDR3 protein: CASSLAGAYNEQFF. The CDR3 DNA follows: TGCGCCAGCAGCTTGGCCGGAGCGTACAATGAGCAGTTCTTC.

The rearrangement links TRBV2 to TRBJ1-3; 8 bases map to TRBD1. The CDR3 totals 13 residues. Trimming cost V 4 bases and J 10 bases; bases outside gene matches: 6. CDR1 is SNHLY, CDR2 FYNNEI, per germline. The CDR3, as DNA: TGTGCCAGCAGTGGGGACAGGACGAAAACCATATATTTT. It codes for CASSGDRTKTIYF.

J is TRBJ2-5 and V is TRBV27; possible D gene TRBD2, 5 bases. The germline gives CDR1 MNHEY, CDR2 SMNVEV (reference sequence). The CDR3 extends over 14 amino acids. Trimming left V 2 bases short and J 6 bases short, with 13 bases between. The CDR3, as DNA: TGTGCCAGCAGTTTAATCGGGGTTGAAAAGACCCAGTACTTC. Amino acids: CASSLIGVEKTQYF.

The rearrangement joins TRBV4-2 to TRBJ1-4; maybe TRBD1 (5 bases). The CDR3 length is 18 residues. Germline lookup yields CDR1 LGHNA and CDR2 YNFKEQ. The ends were cut back, 1 base at V and 5 bases at J, with 20 bases in the middle. Here the CDR3 reads CASSQVGGRGRGNEKLFF. CDR3 in DNA: TGTGCCAGCAGCCAAGTCGGCGGGCGGGGACGAGGGAATGAAAAACTGTTTTTT.

The gene calls are TRBV5-1 and TRBJ2-1; D is perhaps TRBD1 (6 bases). V was cut by 4 bases and J by 7 bases, with 15 bases left in between. The CDR3 runs 14 residues. Germline-derived CDR1 and CDR2 are SGHRS and YFSETQ. CDR3 loop: CASSVTGSGNEQFF. The CDR3 bases are TGCGCCAGCAGCGTAACAGGGTCGGGGAATGAGCAGTTCTTC.

The genes are TRBV5-5 and TRBJ2-5; the match to TRBD2 covers 11 bases. There are 15 residues in the CDR3. The ends lost 2 bases at V and 4 bases at J; junction bases unmatched: 4. Germline assignment: CDR1 SGHKS and CDR2 YYEKEE (reference sequence). DNA for the CDR3: TGTGCCAGCAGCTTATCTAGCGGGAGGCGAGAGACCCAGTACTTC. It translates to CASSLSSGRRETQYF.

The V and J genes are TRBV18 and TRBJ2-1, with a possible D match to TRBD2 (6 bases). Germline V CDR1 and CDR2: KGHSH, LQKENI. Trimming took 6 bases from V and 7 from J, leaving 13 bases between them. This CDR3 comprises 13 residues. The CDR3 DNA sequence: TGTGCCAGCTCGCCTAGACTAGTTAATGAGCAGTTCTTC. This encodes CASSPRLVNEQFF.

V and J are TRBV5-1 and TRBJ1-1, with a weak D call TRBD1 (5 bases). Germline assignment: CDR1 SGHRS and CDR2 YFSETQ. The CDR3 is made up of 16 amino acids. The ends were cut back, 0 bases at V and 2 bases at J, with 14 bases in the middle. This chain's CDR3 is CASSLAGGRGNTEAFF. In nucleotides, the CDR3 is TGCGCCAGCAGCTTGGCCGGGGGGAGAGGAAACACTGAAGCTTTCTTT.

With regard to this clone: Other nucleotide sequences from this sample produce the same CDR3. The chain carries TRBV19 and TRBJ2-7, with 7 nucleotides matching TRBD1. Trimming at V came to 8 bases and at J to 0 bases, leaving 7 bases not matched to a gene. Looked up from germline, CDR1 is LNHDA and CDR2 is SQIVND (reference sequence). This CDR3 has 14 amino acids. This CDR3 reads CASQQGPNSYEQYF. CDR3 nucleotides: TGTGCCAGTCAACAGGGGCCCAACTCCTACGAGCAGTACTTC.

This chain joins TRBV29-1 and TRBJ2-7; 8 positions agree with TRBD2. This CDR3 is built from 13 residues. The germline CDR1 and CDR2 sequences are SQVTM and ANQGSEA. With 6 bases clipped from V and 3 bases from J, the junction kept 7 bases outside the gene matches. The CDR3 sequence: CSVENTSGYEQYF. CDR3 DNA: TGCAGCGTGGAGAACACTAGCGGCTACGAGCAGTACTTC.

The rearrangement uses TRBV29-1 and TRBJ1-1; the D gene is possibly TRBD1 (5 bases). This CDR3 is 14 amino acids long. Germline CDR1 and CDR2: SQVTM and ANQGSEA. V lost 6 bases to trimming and J lost 0 bases, with 14 bases between them. The CDR3 protein is CSVEVGRLNTEAFF. The CDR3 coding sequence is TGCAGCGTCGAGGTGGGACGACTGAACACTGAAGCTTTCTTT.

The chain recombines TRBV29-1 with TRBJ2-2; D unresolved. Per germline, CDR1 SQVTM and CDR2 ANQGSEA. The V and J ends lost 2 bases and 3 bases respectively, with 7 bases between them. This CDR3 contains 13 residues. CDR3 sequence: CSVESEYTGELFF. CDR3 coding DNA: TGCAGCGTTGAATCCGAATACACCGGGGAGCTGTTTTTT.

The chain carries TRBV5-1 and TRBJ2-2, with 13 bases aligning to TRBD2. Germline lookup yields CDR1 SGHRS and CDR2 YFSETQ. CDR3 length: 17 amino acids. Trimming cost V 0 bases and J 4 bases; bases outside gene matches: 3. The CDR3 loop is CASSLGTSGSGTGELFF. For the CDR3, the DNA is TGCGCCAGCAGCTTGGGGACTAGCGGGAGCGGCACCGGGGAGCTGTTTTTT.

The J gene is TRBJ1-1, the V gene TRBV18; D might be TRBD1 (6 bases). The germline V and J ends were trimmed by 2 bases and 1 base, with 11 bases remaining between them. CDR3 length: 15 residues. CDR1 is KGHSH and CDR2 is LQKENI in the germline V gene. Written as DNA, the CDR3 is TGTGCCAGCTCACCAGGGGGACAAAAGAACACTGAAGCTTTCTTT. Protein sequence: CASSPGGQKNTEAFF.